The rows below give T cell receptor beta chains drawn from one sample of a study of Ad26.COV2.S vaccination and SARS-CoV-2 variants. Some clones are missing from TCRdb's copy, which holds only in-frame ones; the method was immunoSEQ multiplex PCR. The sample contains hundreds of thousands of clones, around 87% of which appear only once. The material was peripheral blood, obtained in a trial of Ad26.COV2.S vaccine versus placebo. The source is a person aged 18-65 years who received the Ad26.COV2.S COVID-19 vaccine or a placebo. Both conserved end residues are part of each CDR3. Each record gives: CDR3 length, V gene, J gene, clone size, D gene, CDR3 DNA, CDR3 protein. The D gene is left open where the match is weak. Clone size is given for some rows only: seen once, a few or many times, or a class if the clone is expanded.

>17|TRBV3-1/TRBV3-2|TRBJ2-1|-|TRBD2
TGTGCCAGCAGCCAAGTTTACGGGGGGGGCTCGGATAATGAGCAGTTCTTC
CASSQVYGGGSDNEQFF
>15|TRBV10-2|TRBJ1-3|-|-
TGCGCCAGCAGTATCGGACAGAGCTCTGGAAACACCATATATTTT
CASSIGQSSGNTIYF
>15|TRBV24-1|TRBJ2-2|-|TRBD1
TGTGCCACCAGTGAAGGGACAGGGAACACCGGGGAGCTGTTTTTT
CATSEGTGNTGELFF
>13|TRBV11-3|TRBJ2-7|few|-
TGTGCCAGCAGCTTCGAGCGAGGCTACGAGCAGTACTTC
CASSFERGYEQYF
>13|TRBV5-4|TRBJ2-7|-|-
TGTGCCAGCAGCGTGCCGACAGGTTACGAGCAGTACTTC
CASSVPTGYEQYF
>17|TRBV7-9|TRBJ1-2|few|-
TGTGCCAGCAGCAACCGGGACGCCAGAGAGGGGAGTTTTGGCTACACCTTC
CASSNRDAREGSFGYTF
>18|TRBV21-1|TRBJ2-5|-|-
TGTGCCAGCACCGCTGGGGGCGGGACAGGGAAACTCCAAGAGACCCAGTACTTC
CASTAGGGTGKLQETQYF
>14|TRBV19|TRBJ1-5|-|-
TGTGCCAGTAGTATGAGAGGCAGCTATCAGCCCCAGCATTTT
CASSMRGSYQPQHF
>14|TRBV19|TRBJ1-1|-|TRBD1
TGTGCCAGTAGTCAAGACAGGGTGGACACTGAAGCTTTCTTT
CASSQDRVDTEAFF
>11|TRBV30|TRBJ2-7|-|-
TGTGCCTGGGGGACTGCTCATGAGCAGTACTTC
CAWGTAHEQYF